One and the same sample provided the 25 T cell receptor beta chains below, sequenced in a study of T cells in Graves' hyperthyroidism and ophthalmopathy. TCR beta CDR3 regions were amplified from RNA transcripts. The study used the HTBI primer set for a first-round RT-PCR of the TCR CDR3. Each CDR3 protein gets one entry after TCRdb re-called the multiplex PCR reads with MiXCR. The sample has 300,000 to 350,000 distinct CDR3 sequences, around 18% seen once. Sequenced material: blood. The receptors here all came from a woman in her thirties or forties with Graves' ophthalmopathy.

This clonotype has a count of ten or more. The CDR3 spells CASSESWSNQPQHF. CDR3 nucleotides: TGTGCCAGCTCAGAAAGTTGGAGCAATCAGCCCCAGCATTTT. The chain recombines TRBV6-5 with TRBJ1-5; D is unclear. CDR1 and CDR2 (germline): MNHEY, SVGAGI. The CDR3 is 14 residues long. Trimming cost V 8 bases and J 1 base, with 12 bases left between them.

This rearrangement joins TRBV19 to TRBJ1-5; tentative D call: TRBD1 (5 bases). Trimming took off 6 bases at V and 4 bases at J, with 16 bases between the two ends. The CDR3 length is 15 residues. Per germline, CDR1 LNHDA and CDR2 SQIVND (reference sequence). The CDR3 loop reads CASRHSGTRNQPQHF. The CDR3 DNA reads TGTGCCAGTAGGCATTCCGGGACGAGGAATCAGCCCCAGCATTTT.

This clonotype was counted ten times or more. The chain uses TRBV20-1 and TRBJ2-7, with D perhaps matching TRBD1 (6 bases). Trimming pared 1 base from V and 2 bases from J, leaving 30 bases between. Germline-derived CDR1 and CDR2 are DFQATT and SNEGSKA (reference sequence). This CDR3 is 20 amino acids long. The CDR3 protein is CSARAPPRQGRHDRPYEQYF. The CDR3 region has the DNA TGCAGTGCTAGAGCCCCGCCTAGGCAGGGGAGACACGATAGACCCTACGAGCAGTACTTC.

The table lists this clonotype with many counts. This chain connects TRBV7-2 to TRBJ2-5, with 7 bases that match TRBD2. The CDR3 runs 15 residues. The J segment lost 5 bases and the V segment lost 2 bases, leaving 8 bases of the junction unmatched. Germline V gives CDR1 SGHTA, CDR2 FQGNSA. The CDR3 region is CASSLSGLVTETQYF. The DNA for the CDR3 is TGTGCCAGCAGCTTATCCGGACTAGTGACTGAGACCCAGTACTTC.

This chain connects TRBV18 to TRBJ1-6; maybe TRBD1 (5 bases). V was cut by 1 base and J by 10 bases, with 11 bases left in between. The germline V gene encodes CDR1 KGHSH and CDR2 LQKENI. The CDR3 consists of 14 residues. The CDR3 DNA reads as TGTGCCAGCTCACCACGAGGGGCGGGCTCACCCCTCCACTTT. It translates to CASSPRGAGSPLHF.

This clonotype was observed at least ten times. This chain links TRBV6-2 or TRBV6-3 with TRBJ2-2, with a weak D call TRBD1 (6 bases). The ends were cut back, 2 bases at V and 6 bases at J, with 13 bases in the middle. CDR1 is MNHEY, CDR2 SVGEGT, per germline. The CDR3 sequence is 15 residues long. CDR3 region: CASSYLRRGAGELFF. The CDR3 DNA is TGTGCCAGCAGTTACCTTCGCAGGGGCGCCGGGGAGCTGTTTTTT.

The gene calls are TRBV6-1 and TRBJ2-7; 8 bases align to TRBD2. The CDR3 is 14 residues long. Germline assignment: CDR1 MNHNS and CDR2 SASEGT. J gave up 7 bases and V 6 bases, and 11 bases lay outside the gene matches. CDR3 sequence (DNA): TGTGCCAGCAGGGGAGCGGGAGAGCCTTCGGAGCAGTACTTC. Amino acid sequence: CASRGAGEPSEQYF.

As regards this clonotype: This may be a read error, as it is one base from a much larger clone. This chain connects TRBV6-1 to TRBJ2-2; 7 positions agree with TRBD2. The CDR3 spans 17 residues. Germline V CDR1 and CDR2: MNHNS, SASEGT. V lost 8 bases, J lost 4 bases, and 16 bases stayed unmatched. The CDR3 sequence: CASGQEVGLRGTGELFF. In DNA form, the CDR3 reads TGTGCCAGCGGCCAAGAAGTGGGACTACGGGGCACCGGGGAGCTGTTTTTT.

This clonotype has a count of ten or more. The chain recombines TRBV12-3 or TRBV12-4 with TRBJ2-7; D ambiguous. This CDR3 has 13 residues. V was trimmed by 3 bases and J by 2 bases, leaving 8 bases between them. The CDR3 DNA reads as TGTGCCAGCAGTTTTTCACCCCCCTACGAGCAGTACTTC. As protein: CASSFSPPYEQYF.

The CDR3 bases are TGTGCTAGTGGTTTGTTCCCAGGGACTAGTGAAGAGACCCAGTACTTC. It codes for CASGLFPGTSEETQYF. The V call is TRBV12-5, the J call TRBJ2-5, with 8 bases fitting TRBD2. CDR3 length: 16 amino acids. Germline assignment: CDR1 LGHNT and CDR2 FRNRAP. V lost 2 bases and J lost 3; bases outside the gene matches: 8.

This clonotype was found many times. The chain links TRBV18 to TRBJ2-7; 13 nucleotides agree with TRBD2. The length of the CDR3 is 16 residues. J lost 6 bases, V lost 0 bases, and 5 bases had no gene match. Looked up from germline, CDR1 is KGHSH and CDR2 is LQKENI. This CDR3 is CASSPPGLAGMLEQYF. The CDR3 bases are TGTGCCAGCTCACCACCGGGACTAGCGGGAATGCTCGAGCAGTACTTC.

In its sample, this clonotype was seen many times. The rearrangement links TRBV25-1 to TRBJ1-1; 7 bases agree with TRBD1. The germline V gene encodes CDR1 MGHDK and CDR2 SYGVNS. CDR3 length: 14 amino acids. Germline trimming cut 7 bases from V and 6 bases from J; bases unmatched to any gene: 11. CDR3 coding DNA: TGTGCCAGCACAAGGAGCGGGCAGGGGGCTGAAGCTTTCTTT. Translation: CASTRSGQGAEAFF.

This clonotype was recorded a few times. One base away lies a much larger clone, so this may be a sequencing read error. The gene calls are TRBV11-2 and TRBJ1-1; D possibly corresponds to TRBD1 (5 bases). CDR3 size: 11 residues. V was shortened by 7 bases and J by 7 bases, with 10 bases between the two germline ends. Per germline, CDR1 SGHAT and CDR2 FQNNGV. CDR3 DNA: TGTGCCAGCATCGCGGGGGTTGAAGCTTTCTTT. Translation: CASIAGVEAFF. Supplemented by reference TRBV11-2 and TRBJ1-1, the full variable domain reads EAGVAQSPRYKIIEKRQSVAFWCNPISGHATLYWYQQILGQGPKLLIQFQNNGVVDDSQLPKDRFSAERLKGVDSTLKIQPAKLEDSAVYLCASIAGVEAFFGQGTRLTVV.

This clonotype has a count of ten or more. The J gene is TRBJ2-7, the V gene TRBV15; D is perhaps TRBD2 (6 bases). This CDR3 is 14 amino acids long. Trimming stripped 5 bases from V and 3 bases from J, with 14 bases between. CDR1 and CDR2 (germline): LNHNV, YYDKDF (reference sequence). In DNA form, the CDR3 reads TGTGCCACCAGCGGGCGGGATCGGGGCTACGAGCAGTACTTC. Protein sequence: CATSGRDRGYEQYF. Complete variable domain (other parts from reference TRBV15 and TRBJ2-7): DAMVIQNPRYQVTQFGKPVTLSCSQTLNHNVMYWYQQKSSQAPKLLFHYYDKDFNNEADTPDNFQSRRPNTSFCFLDIRSPGLGDTAMYLCATSGRDRGYEQYFGPGTRLTVT.

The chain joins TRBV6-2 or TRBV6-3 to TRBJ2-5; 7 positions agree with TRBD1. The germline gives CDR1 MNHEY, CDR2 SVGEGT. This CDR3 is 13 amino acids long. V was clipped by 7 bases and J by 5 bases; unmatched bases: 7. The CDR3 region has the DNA TGTGCCAGCAAAACAGGGGTCATTGAGACCCAGTACTTC. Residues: CASKTGVIETQYF.

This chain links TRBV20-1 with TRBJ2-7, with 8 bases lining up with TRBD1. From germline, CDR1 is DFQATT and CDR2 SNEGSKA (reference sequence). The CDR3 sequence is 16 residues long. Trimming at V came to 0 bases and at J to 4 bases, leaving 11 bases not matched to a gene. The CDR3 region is CSARDHEAGGRYEQYF. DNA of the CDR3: TGCAGTGCTAGAGATCATGAAGCAGGGGGCAGGTACGAGCAGTACTTC.

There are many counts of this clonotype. The CDR3 loop is CASSQDRIPGREQYF. Here the CDR3 DNA reads TGCGCCAGCAGCCAAGATCGAATCCCAGGTAGAGAGCAGTACTTC. V usage is TRBV4-3 and J usage is TRBJ2-7; D is undetermined. V shed 0 bases and J shed 7 bases, with 16 bases lying between them. The V gene's germline CDR1 is LGHNA and CDR2 YSLEER. CDR3 length: 15 amino acids.

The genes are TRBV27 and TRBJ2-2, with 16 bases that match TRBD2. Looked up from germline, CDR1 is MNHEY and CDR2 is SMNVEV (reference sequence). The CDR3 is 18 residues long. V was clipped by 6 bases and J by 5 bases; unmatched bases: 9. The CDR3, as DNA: TGTGCCAGCAGCACGGGACTAGCGGGGGGGCCGAGAACCGGGGAGCTGTTTTTT. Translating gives CASSTGLAGGPRTGELFF.

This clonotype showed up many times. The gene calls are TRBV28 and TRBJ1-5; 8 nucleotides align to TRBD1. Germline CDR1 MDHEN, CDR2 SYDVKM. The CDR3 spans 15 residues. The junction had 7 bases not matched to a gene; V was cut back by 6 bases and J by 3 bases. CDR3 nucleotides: TGTGCCAGCAGCGACAGGGGCCTCTTCAATCAGCCCCAGCATTTT. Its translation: CASSDRGLFNQPQHF.

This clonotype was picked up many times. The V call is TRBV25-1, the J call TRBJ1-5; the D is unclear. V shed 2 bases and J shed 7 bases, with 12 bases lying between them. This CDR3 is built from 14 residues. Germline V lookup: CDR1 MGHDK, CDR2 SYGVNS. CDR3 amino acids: CASSEVGVGQPQHF. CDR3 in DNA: TGTGCCAGCAGTGAAGTGGGAGTTGGGCAGCCCCAGCATTTT.

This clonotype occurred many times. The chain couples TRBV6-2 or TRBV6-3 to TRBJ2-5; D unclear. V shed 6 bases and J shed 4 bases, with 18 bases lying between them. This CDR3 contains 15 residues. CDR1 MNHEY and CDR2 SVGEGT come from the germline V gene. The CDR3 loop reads CASRGMGRASETQYF. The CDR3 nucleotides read TGTGCCAGCAGGGGAATGGGTCGGGCCTCAGAGACCCAGTACTTC.

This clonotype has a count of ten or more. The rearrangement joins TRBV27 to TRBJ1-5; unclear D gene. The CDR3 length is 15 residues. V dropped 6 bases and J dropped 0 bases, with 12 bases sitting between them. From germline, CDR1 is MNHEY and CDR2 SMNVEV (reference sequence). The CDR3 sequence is CASRPEVNSNQPQHF. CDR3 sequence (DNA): TGTGCCAGCAGACCGGAGGTGAATAGCAATCAGCCCCAGCATTTT.

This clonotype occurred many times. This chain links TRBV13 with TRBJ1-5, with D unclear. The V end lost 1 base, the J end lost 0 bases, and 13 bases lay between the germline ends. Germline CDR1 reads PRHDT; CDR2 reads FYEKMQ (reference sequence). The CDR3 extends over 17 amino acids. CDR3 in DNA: TGTGCCAGCAGCTTAGTAGGTCCCCAGTATAGCAATCAGCCCCAGCATTTT. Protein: CASSLVGPQYSNQPQHF. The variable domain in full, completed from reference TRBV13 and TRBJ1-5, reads AAGVIQSPRHLIKEKRETATLKCYPIPRHDTVYWYQQGPGQDPQFLISFYEKMQSDKGSIPDRFSAQQFSDYHSELNMSSLELGDSALYFCASSLVGPQYSNQPQHFGDGTRLSIL.

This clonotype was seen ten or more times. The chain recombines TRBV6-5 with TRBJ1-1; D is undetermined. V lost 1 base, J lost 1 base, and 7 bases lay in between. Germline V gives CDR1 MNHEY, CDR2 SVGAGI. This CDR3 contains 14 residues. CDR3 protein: CASSYWAQNTEAFF. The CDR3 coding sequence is TGTGCCAGCAGTTACTGGGCCCAGAACACTGAAGCTTTCTTT.

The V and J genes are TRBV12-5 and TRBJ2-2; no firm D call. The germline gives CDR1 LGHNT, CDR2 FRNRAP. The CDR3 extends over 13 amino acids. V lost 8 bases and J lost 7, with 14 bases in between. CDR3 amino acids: CASSRDNLGELFF. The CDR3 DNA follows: TGTGCTAGTTCGCGCGACAACCTCGGGGAGCTGTTTTTT. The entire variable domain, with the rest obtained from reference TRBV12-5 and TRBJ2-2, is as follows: DARVTQTPRHKVTEMGQEVTMRCQPILGHNTVFWYRQTMMQGLELLAYFRNRAPLDDSGMPKDRFSAEMPDATLATLKIQPSEPRDSAVYFCASSRDNLGELFFGEGSRLTVL.